A single sample gave rise to the 5 T cell receptor beta chains below, sequenced in a study of PD-L1 blockade in urothelial cancer. Sequencing used immunoSEQ multiplex PCR; TCRdb keeps in-frame clones, though not all of them. Among tens of thousands of clones, roughly four fifths were seen once, and the ten largest hold around 3.7%. This material consisted of PBMCs, taken around atezolizumab (anti-PD-L1) treatment. The receptors come from a man between 70 and 80 years old with urothelial cancer.

The chain employs TRBV5-6 and TRBJ1-5; D ambiguous. The CDR3 is 15 amino acids. Per germline, CDR1 SGHDT and CDR2 YYEEEE. Between the trimmed V and J ends, which lost 4 bases and 0 bases, there was a span of 11 bases. In nucleotides, the CDR3 is TGTGCCAGCAGCCACCAGGTTTCTAGCAATCAGCCCCAGCATTTT. It codes for CASSHQVSSNQPQHF.

In this sample, this clone turned up once. CDR3: CASSRVGGSTDTQYF. CDR3 coding DNA: TGTGCCAGCAGCAGGGTCGGTGGGAGCACAGATACGCAGTATTTT. The rearrangement links TRBV2 to TRBJ2-3, with a possible D match to TRBD1 (5 bases). The CDR3 loop spans 15 amino acids. Trimming stripped 6 bases from V and 0 bases from J, with 13 bases between. Germline CDR1 reads SNHLY; CDR2 reads FYNNEI.

The V and J genes are TRBV18 and TRBJ1-1; the D gene is possibly TRBD1 (5 bases). The CDR3 totals 12 residues. Germline V CDR1 and CDR2: KGHSH, LQKENI. The ends were cut back, 5 bases at V and 6 bases at J, with 10 bases in the middle. CDR3 bases: TGTGCCAGCTCAAGTCAGGGATCTGAAGCTTTCTTT. It yields the protein CASSSQGSEAFF.

This chain links TRBV5-1 with TRBJ1-5, with a tentative D call TRBD1 (5 bases). Germline V gene data show CDR1 as SGHRS and CDR2 as YFSETQ. Trimming removed 1 base at V and 4 bases at J, with 12 bases between. The CDR3 is 15 amino acids. This CDR3 reads CASSLNTGGNQPQHF. CDR3 nucleotides: TGCGCCAGCAGCTTGAATACAGGCGGAAATCAGCCCCAGCATTTT.

The chain combines TRBV7-2 with TRBJ2-1; 10 bases fit TRBD2. After removal of 5 bases from V and 0 bases from J, the junction contained 4 bases not matched to a gene. There are 16 residues in the CDR3. CDR1 is SGHTA and CDR2 is FQGNSA in the germline V gene. CDR3 in DNA: TGTGCCAGCAGCCCATTAGCGGGGGGCTCCTACAATGAGCAGTTCTTC. Translation: CASSPLAGGSYNEQFF.